This paragraph reports one T cell receptor beta chain. One end of the junction is discordant with germline, which a read error may explain. Primers used for first-strand cDNA, a TRAV- and TRBV-specific set, covered both alpha and beta chains. A constant-region primer paired with the V-primer adapter amplified TCRs over about 19 PCR cycles. TCRdb itself ran the reads through MiXCR, one entry per CDR3 protein. The sample includes about 30,000 distinct CDR3 sequences, roughly 49% of them seen just once. Time point indicated: after trial treatment. Treatment reported: LDRT plus nivolumab, ipilimumab, low-dose cyclophosphamide and aspirin (RACIN trial). Germline V lookup: CDR1 SSHAT, CDR2 FNYEAQ (reference sequence). CDR3 length: 15 residues. These data come from a study of low-dose radiotherapy and immunotherapy resistance in tumors.

This sequence joins TRBV7-7 and TRBJ2-1; perhaps TRBD2 as D (6 bases). The sample in question was PBMCs, obtained after low-dose radiotherapy plus immunotherapy. The clonotype was recovered from a male donor with gallbladder cancer. As DNA, the CDR3 is TGTGCTAGCAGCCCAATGGGGGGCTCCTACAATGAGCAGTTCTTC. Translating gives CASSPMGGSYNEQFF.